This TCR beta chain was identified during a study of response to subunit inactivated influenza vaccine. The germline V gene encodes CDR1 SGDLS and CDR2 YYNGEE. With 3 bases clipped from V and 7 bases from J, the junction kept 4 bases outside the gene matches. The CDR3 covers 15 residues. There are a few counts of this clonotype. TCRdb passed the RT-PCR reads through MiXCR, listing each CDR3 protein once. The sample carries about 700,000 distinct CDR3 sequences, approximately 14% recorded once. This sequence was found in a man aged 50 or older who received an inactivated influenza vaccine. V is TRBV9 and J is TRBJ2-2; 12 bases are shared with TRBD2. This specimen was PBMCs from blood, taken approximately 15 days before vaccination. CDR3 bases: TGTGCCAGCAGCGCTAGCGGGGGGGCCCTCGGGGAGCTGTTTTTT. Translation gives CASSASGGALGELFF.